The 23 T cell receptor beta chains below were found in one sample sequenced in a study of T cells after yellow fever vaccination. TCRdb analysed the 5' RACE reads with MiXCR anew, one entry per CDR3 protein. The table includes fewer than 400,000 distinct CDR3 sequences, about 10% detected once. This sample comprised CD4+ T cells sorted from PBMCs, obtained 45 days after the yellow fever booster vaccination. These receptors were obtained from a young man who received the YFV17D yellow fever vaccine.

This clonotype was found many times. The DNA for the CDR3 is TGCAGTGCTAGAGAGACCGCCCAAGAGACCCAGTACTTC. It translates to CSARETAQETQYF. This chain connects TRBV20-1 to TRBJ2-5; D is undetermined. Germline CDR1 is DFQATT and CDR2 is SNEGSKA (reference sequence). Trimming pared 0 bases from V and 1 base from J, leaving 6 bases between. CDR3 length: 13 amino acids.

The V and J genes are TRBV7-9 and TRBJ1-6, with 11 bases aligning to TRBD1. The germline V gene encodes CDR1 SEHNR and CDR2 FQNEAQ (reference sequence). Losses at the gene ends were 7 bases for V and 7 bases for J; bases not matched to a gene: 6. The CDR3 sequence is 15 residues long. CDR3 loop: CASTRGQGGNSPLHF. The CDR3 DNA reads as TGTGCCAGCACGCGGGGACAGGGGGGAAATTCACCCCTCCACTTT.

This clonotype turned up a few times. The rearrangement links TRBV18 to TRBJ2-7; the match to TRBD1 covers 7 bases. V shed 6 bases, J shed 4 bases, and the junction held 9 bases outside the gene matches. In germline, CDR1 is KGHSH, CDR2 LQKENI. The CDR3 has 14 residues. CDR3 residues: CASSPRDRGYEQYV. The CDR3 DNA is TGTGCCAGCTCCCCTCGGGACAGAGGATACGAGCAGTACGTC.

CDR3 nucleotide sequence: TGTGCCACCAGCAGGGTTCTGGACGGTTATAATGAAAAACTGTTTTTT. Its protein product is CATSRVLDGYNEKLFF. V usage is TRBV15 and J usage is TRBJ1-4; D is ambiguous. Trimming took off 3 bases at V and 4 bases at J, with 15 bases between the two ends. Germline CDR1 LNHNV, CDR2 YYDKDF (reference sequence). The CDR3 consists of 16 residues.

This chain joins TRBV30 and TRBJ2-3; D not certain. CDR1 is GTSNPN and CDR2 is SVGIG in the germline V gene (reference sequence). This CDR3 is 12 amino acids long. V was cut by 1 base and J by 4 bases, with 6 bases left in between. The CDR3 is CAWSGGSDTQYF. Here the CDR3 DNA reads TGTGCCTGGAGTGGAGGCTCAGATACGCAGTATTTT.

The V gene is TRBV27, the J gene TRBJ2-5; D is uncertain. The CDR3 runs to 15 residues. V was shortened by 0 bases and J by 1 base, with 9 bases between the two germline ends. CDR1 and CDR2 from the germline V gene are MNHEY and SMNVEV (reference sequence). The DNA for the CDR3 is TGTGCCAGCAGTTTATCGTGGGCAGTCCAAGAGACCCAGTACTTC. As protein: CASSLSWAVQETQYF.

The V call is TRBV12-3 or TRBV12-4, the J call TRBJ1-5, with D maybe TRBD1 (6 bases). Trimming removed 7 bases from V and 4 bases from J, with 17 bases in between. The CDR3 totals 15 residues. CDR3 amino acids: CASTRDRRGNQPQHF. The CDR3 nucleotides read TGTGCCAGCACCAGAGACAGGCGGGGTAATCAGCCCCAGCATTTT.

This clonotype was counted ten times or more. This chain uses TRBV7-9 with TRBJ2-1, with 7 nucleotides matching TRBD2. Germline values: CDR1 SEHNR, CDR2 FQNEAQ (reference sequence). CDR3 length: 17 residues. V dropped 3 bases and J dropped 0; count of bases not matched to a gene: 8. The CDR3 DNA reads as TGTGCCAGCAGCTTCCCCGTCGGGACTAACTCCTACAATGAGCAGTTCTTC. Translating gives CASSFPVGTNSYNEQFF.

The chain links TRBV6-2 or TRBV6-3 to TRBJ1-2; D ambiguous. CDR3 size: 13 residues. Germline lookup yields CDR1 MNHEY and CDR2 SVGEGT. Trimming shortened V by 5 bases and J by 6 bases, and 13 bases separated the two germline ends. The CDR3 coding sequence is TGTGCCAGCAGTGGGTCGAGAAGGGATGGCTACACCTTC. It codes for CASSGSRRDGYTF.

V and J are TRBV5-1 and TRBJ1-2; 8 bases agree with TRBD1. The CDR3 covers 13 residues. V shed 0 bases, J shed 14 bases, and the junction held 9 bases outside the gene matches. Germline V gene data show CDR1 as SGHRS and CDR2 as YFSETQ. As DNA, the CDR3 is TGCGCCAGCAGCTTGGGGGACAGGTTAGAAACGACCTTC. Protein sequence: CASSLGDRLETTF.

This chain connects TRBV5-1 to TRBJ2-7; TRBD1 aligns across 9 bases. The CDR3 runs 13 residues. With V trimmed by 4 bases and J by 6 bases, 5 bases remained unmatched. Germline lookup yields CDR1 SGHRS and CDR2 YFSETQ. The CDR3 DNA is TGCGCCAGCAGCCCCGGGACAGGGACCGAGCAGTACTTC. Translated, it gives CASSPGTGTEQYF.

This clonotype appeared a few times. CDR3 sequence reads: CASSYGHPTDTQYF. Written as DNA, the CDR3 is TGTGCCAGCAGTTACGGACACCCTACAGATACGCAGTATTTT. This chain connects TRBV6-5 to TRBJ2-3, with D tentatively TRBD1 (5 bases). The CDR3 loop spans 14 amino acids. Germline V gives CDR1 MNHEY, CDR2 SVGAGI. The V and J ends lost 2 bases and 3 bases respectively, with 9 bases between them.

This clonotype was seen more than once but under ten times. The J gene is TRBJ2-3, the V gene TRBV3-1, with D hard to call. The CDR3 spans 15 residues. The germline V gene encodes CDR1 LGHDT and CDR2 YNNKEL (reference sequence). V shed 4 bases and J shed 1 base, with 12 bases lying between them. In DNA form, the CDR3 reads TGTGCCAGCAGCCTGACCGTCACGGGCACAGATACGCAGTATTTT. It is translated as CASSLTVTGTDTQYF.

This chain connects TRBV7-2 to TRBJ1-3; no clear D. Germline CDR1 is SGHTA and CDR2 is FQGNSA. The germline V and J ends were trimmed by 5 bases and 0 bases, with 14 bases remaining between them. The CDR3 loop spans 16 amino acids. This chain's CDR3 is CASSDGPPTSGNTIYF. The DNA for the CDR3 is TGTGCCAGCAGCGACGGACCCCCGACCTCTGGAAACACCATATATTTT.

This clonotype showed up just a few times. This rearrangement joins TRBV7-2 to TRBJ1-4, with D unresolved. Germline V lookup: CDR1 SGHTA, CDR2 FQGNSA. This CDR3 spans 14 amino acids. Trimming pared 5 bases from V and 3 bases from J, leaving 10 bases between. DNA of the CDR3: TGTGCCAGCAGCCTACCGACTTCTAATGAAAAACTGTTTTTT. It yields the protein CASSLPTSNEKLFF.

This clonotype was recorded a few times. V is TRBV3-1 and J is TRBJ2-3, with D perhaps matching TRBD2 (7 bases). Trimming left V 4 bases short and J 4 bases short, with 12 bases between. CDR1 and CDR2 from the germline V gene are LGHDT and YNNKEL (reference sequence). The length of the CDR3 is 14 residues. DNA of the CDR3: TGTGCCAGCAGCCCGGCGGGGGCCGCAGATACGCAGTATTTT. Translation: CASSPAGAADTQYF.

There are a few counts of this clonotype. The rearrangement uses TRBV20-1 and TRBJ2-3, with D perhaps matching TRBD1 or TRBD2 (5 bases each). This CDR3 region has 12 residues. Per the germline V gene, CDR1 is DFQATT and CDR2 is SNEGSKA (reference sequence). V was shortened by 6 bases and J by 2 bases, with 9 bases between the two germline ends. CDR3 coding DNA: TGCAGTGCCCCGGGGACCACAGATACGCAGTATTTT. Translated, it gives CSAPGTTDTQYF.

The J gene is TRBJ1-3, the V gene TRBV7-2; maybe TRBD1 (6 bases). Trimming stripped 1 base from V and 3 bases from J, with 13 bases between. Germline V gene sequence: CDR1 SGHTA, CDR2 FQGNSA. The CDR3 has 16 residues. CDR3 DNA: TGTGCCAGCAGCTTAGTGCCCGGGGGCCGTGGAAACACCATATATTTT. Translation gives CASSLVPGGRGNTIYF. The variable domain in full, completed from reference TRBV7-2 and TRBJ1-3, reads GAGVSQSPSNKVTEKGKDVELRCDPISGHTALYWYRQSLGQGLEFLIYFQGNSAPDKSGLPSDRFSAERTGGSVSTLTIQRTQQEDSAVYLCASSLVPGGRGNTIYFGEGSWLTVV.

This clonotype has a handful of counts. The V call is TRBV7-2, the J call TRBJ2-3, with D possibly TRBD2 on 6 matching bases. With 1 base removed from V and 9 bases from J, the gap between germline ends came to 17 bases. CDR3 size: 15 residues. Germline lookup yields CDR1 SGHTA and CDR2 FQGNSA. The CDR3 DNA reads TGTGCCAGCAGCTTAGACCCGGGGGAGCGTATAACGCAGTATTTT. The encoded protein is CASSLDPGERITQYF. The complete variable domain, with remaining parts taken from reference TRBV7-2 and TRBJ2-3, reads GAGVSQSPSNKVTEKGKDVELRCDPISGHTALYWYRQSLGQGLEFLIYFQGNSAPDKSGLPSDRFSAERTGGSVSTLTIQRTQQEDSAVYLCASSLDPGERITQYFGPGTRLTVL.

The V and J genes are TRBV3-1 and TRBJ2-7, with TRBD1 matching over 9 bases. Unmatched junction bases numbered 11, after V lost 5 bases and J lost 6 bases. This CDR3 spans 15 amino acids. Per germline, CDR1 LGHDT and CDR2 YNNKEL (reference sequence). This CDR3 is CASSTQTGQGSEQYF. The CDR3 DNA reads as TGTGCCAGCAGCACCCAGACGGGACAGGGTTCCGAGCAGTACTTC.

This clonotype showed up many times. V gene TRBV20-1 combines with J gene TRBJ2-1; 9 bases line up with TRBD2. J was trimmed by 4 bases and V by 6 bases; bases with no gene match: 10. Germline V gene sequence: CDR1 DFQATT, CDR2 SNEGSKA (reference sequence). There are 15 residues in the CDR3. CDR3 nucleotides: TGCAGTGCCAGGGGCGGGGGGGCAAGGTACAATGAGCAGTTCTTC. It is translated as CSARGGGARYNEQFF.

This clonotype was detected a few times. This chain uses TRBV5-4 with TRBJ2-1; 8 positions agree with TRBD1. The germline V gene has CDR1 SGHNT and CDR2 YYREEE (reference sequence). This CDR3 has 14 residues. V was clipped by 4 bases and J by 8 bases; unmatched bases: 8. The CDR3 DNA follows: TGTGCCAGCAGCCGAGCCTTGACAGGGGATGAGCAGTTCTTC. This gives the protein CASSRALTGDEQFF.

V is TRBV24-1 and J is TRBJ1-2; D is uncertain. The germline V and J ends were trimmed by 3 bases and 0 bases, with 10 bases remaining between them. The CDR3 consists of 15 residues. Germline V gives CDR1 KGHDR, CDR2 SFDVKD. The CDR3 region has the DNA TGTGCCACCAGTGATCCGGGCCAGGCTAACTATGGCTACACCTTC. Residues: CATSDPGQANYGYTF.